The following is a T cell receptor (beta chain) sequence with its context. This receptor's antigen is unknown. Base qualities are not provided; no much larger clone lies one nucleotide away. V is shortened by 3 bases, J by 3 bases, and the region joining them spans 8 bases. From cysteine to phenylalanine, the CDR3 is 13 amino acids long. The kept DNA is CDR3 alone, 39 bases in frame from the first base. CDR1 and CDR2 were assigned from the germline V gene as KGHSH and LQKENI. The immunoSEQ Assay, a bias-controlled multiplex PCR, was used to amplify TCRbeta CDR3 regions from genomic DNA. As for the authors' bioinformatics: Nucleated cell counts per sample were estimated from amplification of reference gene primers within the assay. To quantify the absolute abundance of each unique TCRbeta CDR3 rearrangement, sequence reads were collapsed and filtered. For each sample, productive Simpson clonality was calculated as the square root of Simpson's diversity index over productive rearrangements. TCRdb limited this immuneACCESS table to in-frame rearrangements with V and J called. A share of clones is missing; checked studies link under half to unresolved V genes, and the rest is unexplained. Clone size and the V and J calls come from that table; the DNA yielded D and trimming. This sample is represented by about 310,000 clones; 85% to 90% of them were singletons. Together, the top ten hold more than 0.85% of the sample.

This sample stems from a study of blood T cell repertoires in COVID-19 (dated by TCRdb to 2018 to 2020). Concerning the study at large: The collaborator samples originated in the United States, Italy and Spain and spanned the acute and convalescent phases of COVID-19. The prospective study material was composed of cDNA or gDNA derived from T cells, B-cell-depleted T cells, or PBMCs. Deeply sampled blood TCRbeta repertoires from subjects exposed to, actively infected with, or recovered from COVID-19 were included in the dataset. The repertoires were released in a freely available public database intended as a resource for research on the immune response to SARS-CoV-2. Samples came from the ongoing ImmuneRACE study (first 160 participants) plus 1,254 subjects from 6 global collaborators. Nearly every sample came with metadata listing a de-identified subject ID, COVID-19 status, age in years and sex. Where available, HLA class I and class II types were obtained from metadata supplied by the sample provider rather than from assay-based typing.

The study at large found these results: The quantity of clinical and demographic metadata differed by source and by participant and was supplied without curation.

At one collaborating source in Seattle, patients were enrolled during active infection and were followed longitudinally through the course of disease. Whole blood was collected in K2EDTA tubes by collaborating institutions according to the institutions' own protocols. For TCRbeta analysis, collaborator samples were shipped as frozen whole blood, as isolated PBMCs, or as DNA extracted from either sample type. The rearrangement combines TRBV18 with TRBJ1-1, with TRBD1 tentatively as D gene (5 bases match). This clonotype was obtained from a woman aged 40 to 55 with COVID-19, enrolled during active disease. The sequenced sample consisted of peripheral blood. In nucleotide form, the sequence is TGTGCCAGCTCACCTGACAGAGACACTGAAGCTTTCTTT. The encoded protein is CASSPDRDTEAFF.